The sequence of this TCR beta chain was determined in a study of T cells in Graves' hyperthyroidism and ophthalmopathy. Study at large: Peripheral blood was taken when the disease was first diagnosed, before any treatment began.

From RNA transcripts, TCR beta CDR3 regions were amplified. In the first-round RT-PCR of the TCR CDR3, the HTBI primer set was used. TCRdb used MiXCR to reprocess the multiplex PCR reads, holding one entry per CDR3 protein. The sample carries around 440,000 distinct CDR3 sequences, more than 15% recorded once. V was pared by 3 bases and J by 6 bases, with 8 bases between. CDR3 length equals 11 residues. Germline-derived CDR1 and CDR2 are SQVTM and ANQGSEA. This clonotype was observed a handful of times. The patients, who ranged from 18 to 65 in age, presented with newly diagnosed hyperthyroidism lasting under 2 months.

This chain links TRBV29-1 with TRBJ1-2; the D gene is possibly TRBD1 (5 bases). The material sequenced was blood. The clonotype originates from a woman between 18 and 30 years old with Graves' hyperthyroidism. The CDR3 loop is CSVELGDGYTF. As DNA, the CDR3 is TGCAGCGTTGAGTTGGGGGATGGCTACACCTTC.